This T cell receptor beta chain was sequenced during a study of shared clonotypes between healthy human individuals. Trimming removed 8 bases from V and 1 base from J, with 14 bases in between. The CDR3 extends over 14 amino acids. The data were produced by immunoSEQ multiplex PCR, yet TCRdb's version contains in-frame clones alone and is incomplete. The data contain approximately 980,000 clones, 60% to 85% of them seen just once; the ten biggest clones take up nearly 1.5%. Sequencing was carried out using memory CD4+ T cells sorted from blood. Subset in this sample: CD45RA-negative fraction. The receptor's source is a man younger than 35 in good health. V usage is TRBV23-1 and J usage is TRBJ1-1, with D perhaps TRBD1 (5 bases). TRBV23-1 falls under the ORF class, with uncertain function. The DNA for the CDR3 is TGCGCCAGCCTCCCGACAGCGGAGAACACTGAAGCTTTCTTT. It encodes CASLPTAENTEAFF.